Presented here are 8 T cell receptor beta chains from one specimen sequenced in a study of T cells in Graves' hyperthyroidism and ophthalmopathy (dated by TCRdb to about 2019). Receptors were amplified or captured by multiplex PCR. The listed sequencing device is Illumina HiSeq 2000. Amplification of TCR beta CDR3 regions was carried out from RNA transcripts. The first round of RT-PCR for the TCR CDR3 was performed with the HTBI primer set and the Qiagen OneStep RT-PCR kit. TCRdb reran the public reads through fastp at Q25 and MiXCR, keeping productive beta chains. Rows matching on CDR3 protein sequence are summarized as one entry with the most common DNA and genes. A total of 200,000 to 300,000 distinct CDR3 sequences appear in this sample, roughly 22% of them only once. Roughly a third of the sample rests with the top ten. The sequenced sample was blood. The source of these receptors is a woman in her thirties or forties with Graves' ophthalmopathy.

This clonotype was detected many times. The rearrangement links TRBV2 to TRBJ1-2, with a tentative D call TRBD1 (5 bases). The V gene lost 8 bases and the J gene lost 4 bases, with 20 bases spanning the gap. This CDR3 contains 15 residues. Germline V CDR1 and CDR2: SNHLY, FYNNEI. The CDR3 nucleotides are TGTGCCAGCGGGGTCGGGCAGGGTCGCGGCTATGGCTACACCTTC. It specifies CASGVGQGRGYGYTF. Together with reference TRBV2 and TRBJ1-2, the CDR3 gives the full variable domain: EPEVTQTPSHQVTQMGQEVILRCVPISNHLYFYWYRQILGQKVEFLVSFYNNEISEKSEIFDDQFSVERPDGSNFTLKIRSTKLEDSAMYFCASGVGQGRGYGYTFGSGTRLTVV.

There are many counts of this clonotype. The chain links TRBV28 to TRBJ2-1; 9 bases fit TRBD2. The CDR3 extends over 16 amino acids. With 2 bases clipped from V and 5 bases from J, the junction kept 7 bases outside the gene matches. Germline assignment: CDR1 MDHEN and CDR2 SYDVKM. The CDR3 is CASSLIGGRAHNEQFF. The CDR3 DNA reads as TGTGCCAGCAGTTTAATCGGCGGGAGGGCCCACAATGAGCAGTTCTTC. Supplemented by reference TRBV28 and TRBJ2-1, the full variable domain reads DVKVTQSSRYLVKRTGEKVFLECVQDMDHENMFWYRQDPGLGLRLIYFSYDVKMKEKGDIPEGYSVSREKKERFSLILESASTNQTSMYLCASSLIGGRAHNEQFFGPGTRLTVL.

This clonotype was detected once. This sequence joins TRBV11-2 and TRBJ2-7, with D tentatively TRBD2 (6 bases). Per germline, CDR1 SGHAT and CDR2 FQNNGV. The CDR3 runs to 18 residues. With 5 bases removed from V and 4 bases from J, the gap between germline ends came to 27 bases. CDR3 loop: CASSQIRLGGVFPYEQYF. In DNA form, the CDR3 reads TGTGCCAGCAGCCAGATTCGACTCGGCGGGGTATTCCCTTACGAGCAGTACTTC.

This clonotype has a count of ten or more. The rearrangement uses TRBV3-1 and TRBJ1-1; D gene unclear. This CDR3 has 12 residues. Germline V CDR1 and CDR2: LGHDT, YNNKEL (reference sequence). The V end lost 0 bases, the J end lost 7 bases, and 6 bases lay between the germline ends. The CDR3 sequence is CASSQEIGEAFF. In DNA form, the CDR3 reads TGTGCCAGCAGCCAAGAGATCGGTGAAGCTTTCTTT.

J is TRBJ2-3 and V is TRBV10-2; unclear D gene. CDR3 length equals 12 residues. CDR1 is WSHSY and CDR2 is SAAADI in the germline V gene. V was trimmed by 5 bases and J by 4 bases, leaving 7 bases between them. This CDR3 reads CASSKAADTQYF. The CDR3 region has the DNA TGCGCCAGCAGTAAGGCGGCAGATACGCAGTATTTT.

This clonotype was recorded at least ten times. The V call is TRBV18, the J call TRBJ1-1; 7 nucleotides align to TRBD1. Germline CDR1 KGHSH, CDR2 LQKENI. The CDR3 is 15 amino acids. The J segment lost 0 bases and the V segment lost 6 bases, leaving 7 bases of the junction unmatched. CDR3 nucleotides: TGTGCCAGCTCGCGGGACAGCGTCATGAACACTGAAGCTTTCTTT. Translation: CASSRDSVMNTEAFF.

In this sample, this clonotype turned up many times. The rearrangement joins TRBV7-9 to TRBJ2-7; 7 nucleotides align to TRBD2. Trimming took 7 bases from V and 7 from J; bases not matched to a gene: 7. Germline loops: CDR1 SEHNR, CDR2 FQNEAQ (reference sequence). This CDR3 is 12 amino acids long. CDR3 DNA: TGTGCCAGCACCGGGGAGGGACCTGAGCAGTACTTC. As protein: CASTGEGPEQYF.

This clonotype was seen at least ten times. The CDR3 loop reads CASSLIGQGATDTQYF. CDR3 sequence (DNA): TGTGCCAGCAGCTTAATAGGACAGGGGGCCACAGATACGCAGTATTTT. The V and J genes are TRBV12-3 or TRBV12-4 and TRBJ2-3; 11 bases line up with TRBD1. The CDR3 is made up of 16 amino acids. J lost 2 bases, V lost 6 bases, and 7 bases had no gene match.